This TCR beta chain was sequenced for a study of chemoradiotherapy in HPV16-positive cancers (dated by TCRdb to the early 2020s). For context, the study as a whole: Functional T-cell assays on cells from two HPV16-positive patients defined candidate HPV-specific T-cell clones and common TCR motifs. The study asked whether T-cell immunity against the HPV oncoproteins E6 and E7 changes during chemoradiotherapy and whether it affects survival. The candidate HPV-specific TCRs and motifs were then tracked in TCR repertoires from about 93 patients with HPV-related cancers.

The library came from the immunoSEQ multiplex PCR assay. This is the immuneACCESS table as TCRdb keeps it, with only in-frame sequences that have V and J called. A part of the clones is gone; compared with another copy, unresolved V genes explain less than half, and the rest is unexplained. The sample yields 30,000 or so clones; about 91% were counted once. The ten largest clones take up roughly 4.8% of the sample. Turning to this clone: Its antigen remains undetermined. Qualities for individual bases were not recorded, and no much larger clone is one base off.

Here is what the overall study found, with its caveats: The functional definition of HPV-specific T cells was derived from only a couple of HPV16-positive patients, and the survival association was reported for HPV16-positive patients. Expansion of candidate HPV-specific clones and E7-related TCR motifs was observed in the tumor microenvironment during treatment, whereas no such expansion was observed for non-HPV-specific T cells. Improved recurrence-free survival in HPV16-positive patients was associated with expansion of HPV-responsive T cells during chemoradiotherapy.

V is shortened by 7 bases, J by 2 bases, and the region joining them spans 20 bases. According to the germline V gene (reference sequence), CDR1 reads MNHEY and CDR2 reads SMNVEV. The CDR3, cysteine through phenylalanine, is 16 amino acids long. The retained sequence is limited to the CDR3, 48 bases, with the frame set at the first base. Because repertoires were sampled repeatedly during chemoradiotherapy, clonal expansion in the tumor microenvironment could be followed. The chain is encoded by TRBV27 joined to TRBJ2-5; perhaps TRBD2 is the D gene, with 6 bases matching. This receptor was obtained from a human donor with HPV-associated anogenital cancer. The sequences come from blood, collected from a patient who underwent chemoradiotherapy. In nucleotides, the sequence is TGTGCCAGCAAACCTCTCATTGGCGGGGCTCAAGAGACCCAGTACTTC. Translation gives CASKPLIGGAQETQYF.